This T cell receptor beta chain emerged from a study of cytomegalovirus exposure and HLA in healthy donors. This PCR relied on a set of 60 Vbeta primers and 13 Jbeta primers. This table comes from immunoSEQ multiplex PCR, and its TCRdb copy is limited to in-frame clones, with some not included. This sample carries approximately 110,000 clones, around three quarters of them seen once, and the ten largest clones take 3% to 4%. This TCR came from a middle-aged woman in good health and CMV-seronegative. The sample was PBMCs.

This CDR3 reads CASSIGERDGYTF. DNA for the CDR3: TGTGCCAGTAGTATAGGGGAGCGGGATGGCTACACCTTC. The chain joins TRBV19 to TRBJ1-2; D gene ambiguous. Germline V lookup: CDR1 LNHDA, CDR2 SQIVND (reference sequence). Trimming removed 1 base at V and 6 bases at J, with 9 bases between. This CDR3 comprises 13 residues.